This is a list of T cell receptor beta chains from one sample in a study of T cells in Graves' hyperthyroidism and ophthalmopathy. TCRdb reprocessed the multiplex PCR reads via MiXCR and lists one record per CDR3 protein. The sample holds a few hundred thousand distinct CDR3 sequences, roughly 18% seen once. The material sequenced was blood. Receptor source: a man aged 18 to 30 with Graves' ophthalmopathy. CDR3s include the opening cysteine and the closing phenylalanine or tryptophan. D genes are given only for firm matches. The size entry is marked missing in some rows and otherwise reads once, few, many or a size class.

d_call: -
j_call: TRBJ1-2
v_call: TRBV20-1
clone_size: many
cdr3_aa: CSGGGGPNYGYTF
cdr3_nt: TGCAGTGGCGGGGGGGGGCCTAACTATGGCTACACCTTC

d_call: TRBD1
j_call: TRBJ1-5
v_call: TRBV6-1
clone_size: few
cdr3_aa: CAGRTGTYSNQPQHF
cdr3_nt: TGTGCCGGTCGGACAGGGACCTATAGCAATCAGCCCCAGCATTTT

d_call: TRBD1
j_call: TRBJ1-5
v_call: TRBV4-1
clone_size: -
cdr3_aa: CASSQPRTGRNQPQHF
cdr3_nt: TGCGCCAGCAGCCAGCCTCGGACAGGTCGCAATCAGCCCCAGCATTTT

d_call: -
j_call: TRBJ1-1
v_call: TRBV27
clone_size: many
cdr3_aa: CASSPWQNTEAFF
cdr3_nt: TGTGCCAGCAGTCCATGGCAGAACACTGAAGCTTTCTTT

d_call: -
j_call: TRBJ1-1
v_call: TRBV5-1
clone_size: many
cdr3_aa: CASSLEATGTEAFF
cdr3_nt: TGCGCCAGCAGCTTGGAGGCGACAGGCACTGAAGCTTTCTTT

d_call: -
j_call: TRBJ2-1
v_call: TRBV7-3
clone_size: few
cdr3_aa: CASSRQGYEQFF
cdr3_nt: TGTGCCTCTTCCCGTCAGGGCTATGAGCAGTTCTTC

d_call: -
j_call: TRBJ1-1
v_call: TRBV11-2
clone_size: -
cdr3_aa: CASSFQSEAFF
cdr3_nt: TGTGCCAGCAGCTTTCAATCTGAAGCTTTCTTT

d_call: -
j_call: TRBJ2-1
v_call: TRBV3-1
clone_size: few
cdr3_aa: CASSQDIGYNEQFF
cdr3_nt: TGTGCCAGCAGCCAAGATATTGGCTACAATGAGCAGTTCTTC

d_call: TRBD2
j_call: TRBJ2-3
v_call: TRBV7-9
clone_size: few
cdr3_aa: CASSNSGALDDTQYF
cdr3_nt: TGTGCCAGCAGTAACAGCGGGGCCCTTGACGATACGCAGTATTTT

d_call: -
j_call: TRBJ2-2
v_call: TRBV6-6
clone_size: -
cdr3_aa: CASSYRGTGELFF
cdr3_nt: TGTGCCAGCAGTTACAGGGGCACCGGGGAGCTGTTTTTT

d_call: -
j_call: TRBJ2-1
v_call: TRBV20-1
clone_size: -
cdr3_aa: CSATAGTLNEQFF
cdr3_nt: TGCAGTGCTACGGCGGGAACGTTAAATGAGCAGTTCTTC

d_call: -
j_call: TRBJ1-2
v_call: TRBV19
clone_size: -
cdr3_aa: CASTAPGGRRNGYTF
cdr3_nt: TGTGCCAGTACCGCGCCGGGGGGAAGGCGTAATGGCTACACCTTC

d_call: -
j_call: TRBJ1-3
v_call: TRBV6-1
clone_size: -
cdr3_aa: CASSEEKADHSGNTIYF
cdr3_nt: TGTGCCAGCAGTGAAGAAAAGGCGGACCACTCTGGAAACACCATATATTTT

d_call: TRBD2
j_call: TRBJ2-7
v_call: TRBV20-1
clone_size: -
cdr3_aa: CSAAGTSGGYLSYEQYF
cdr3_nt: TGCAGTGCTGCCGGGACTAGCGGGGGGTACCTCTCCTACGAGCAGTACTTC

d_call: -
j_call: TRBJ2-7
v_call: TRBV5-1
clone_size: once
cdr3_aa: CASKGEVVQYF
cdr3_nt: TGCGCCAGCAAGGGGGAGGTAGTGCAGTACTTC

d_call: -
j_call: TRBJ1-6
v_call: TRBV25-1
clone_size: -
cdr3_aa: CASSEGGRATSLYNSPLHF
cdr3_nt: TGTGCCAGCAGTGAAGGGGGACGGGCGACGAGCCTTTATAATTCACCCCTCCACTTT

d_call: TRBD1
j_call: TRBJ1-4
v_call: TRBV20-1
clone_size: many
cdr3_aa: CSASRTGGDGEKLFF
cdr3_nt: TGCAGTGCTAGTCGAACAGGGGGTGATGGTGAAAAACTGTTTTTT

d_call: -
j_call: TRBJ2-5
v_call: TRBV5-1
clone_size: few
cdr3_aa: CASGGTQETQYF
cdr3_nt: TGCGCCAGCGGGGGGACCCAAGAGACCCAGTACTTC

d_call: TRBD1
j_call: TRBJ1-5
v_call: TRBV19
clone_size: few
cdr3_aa: CASSMGQGIQPQHF
cdr3_nt: TGTGCCAGTAGTATGGGACAGGGGATCCAGCCCCAGCATTTT

d_call: TRBD1
j_call: TRBJ1-5
v_call: TRBV20-1
clone_size: few
cdr3_aa: CSARDARPGGIDSNQPQHF
cdr3_nt: TGCAGTGCTAGAGATGCCCGGCCAGGGGGGATTGATAGCAATCAGCCCCAGCATTTT

d_call: -
j_call: TRBJ2-1
v_call: TRBV7-2
clone_size: many
cdr3_aa: CASSFYNEQFF
cdr3_nt: TGTGCCAGCAGCTTCTACAATGAGCAGTTCTTC

d_call: TRBD1
j_call: TRBJ2-3
v_call: TRBV5-1
clone_size: many
cdr3_aa: CASSLGQGLIDTQYF
cdr3_nt: TGCGCCAGCAGCTTGGGACAGGGTTTGATAGATACGCAGTATTTT

d_call: -
j_call: TRBJ1-3
v_call: TRBV9
clone_size: few
cdr3_aa: CASSVGSSSGNTIYF
cdr3_nt: TGTGCCAGCAGCGTGGGTAGCAGCTCTGGAAACACCATATATTTT

d_call: TRBD2
j_call: TRBJ2-3
v_call: TRBV7-8
clone_size: -
cdr3_aa: CASSDSPGGSTDTQYF
cdr3_nt: TGTGCCAGCAGTGACTCTCCCGGGGGGTCTACAGATACGCAGTATTTT

d_call: -
j_call: TRBJ2-5
v_call: TRBV11-2
clone_size: many
cdr3_aa: CASSLDGWGETQYF
cdr3_nt: TGTGCCAGCAGCTTAGATGGTTGGGGGGAGACCCAGTACTTC